This TCR beta chain came from a study of technical replicates of blood from a few donors. The CDR3 sequence is 17 residues long. V gave up 3 bases and J gave up 0 bases, with 15 bases separating them. In germline, CDR1 is MGHRA, CDR2 YSYEKL. The method was immunoSEQ multiplex PCR; TCRdb's version includes in-frame clones alone and lacks a portion of them. The table includes about 100,000 clones, under 97% detected once. V gene TRBV4-1 combines with J gene TRBJ2-1, with D tentatively TRBD2 (6 bases). Material for sequencing was T cells isolated from PBMCs. The clonotype was recovered from a human donor in good health. CDR3 DNA sequence: TGCGCCAGCAGCCAGGGGGGTAGCGGAAGCTCCTACAATGAGCAGTTCTTC. Encoded protein: CASSQGGSGSSYNEQFF.